The rows below give T cell receptor beta chains drawn from one sample of a study of cytomegalovirus exposure and HLA in healthy donors. Repertoires were generated with immunoSEQ multiplex PCR, while TCRdb's copy carries only in-frame clones and drops some. The sample records around 150,000 clones, about 78% being singletons. Source material: PBMCs. All receptors come from a male donor in good health and CMV-seronegative. Both conserved end residues are trimmed from each CDR3.

J gene: TRBJ2-1; V gene: TRBV10-3; CDR3 protein: AISEPGYNEQF
J gene: TRBJ2-1; V gene: TRBV6-4; CDR3 protein: ASSGLAGNEQF
J gene: TRBJ2-7; V gene: TRBV11-2; CDR3 protein: ASSSEGLGGSEQY
J gene: TRBJ2-7; V gene: TRBV5-6; CDR3 protein: ASSPTSYGIYEQY
J gene: TRBJ1-6; V gene: TRBV5-1; CDR3 protein: ASSLALGQANSPLH
J gene: TRBJ2-5; V gene: TRBV5-1; CDR3 protein: ASRSQETQY
J gene: TRBJ1-5; V gene: TRBV6-1; CDR3 protein: ASSVDRGPQPQH
J gene: TRBJ1-6; V gene: TRBV6-5; CDR3 protein: ASSDTYNSPLH
J gene: TRBJ1-6; V gene: TRBV7-2; CDR3 protein: ASSLTGTDNSPLH
J gene: TRBJ2-7; V gene: TRBV6-5; CDR3 protein: ASSYVGQENGMY
J gene: TRBJ2-5; V gene: TRBV11-2; CDR3 protein: ASSLDQGSVETQY
J gene: TRBJ1-1; V gene: TRBV13; CDR3 protein: ASSLTTEAF
J gene: TRBJ1-5; V gene: TRBV4-1; CDR3 protein: ASSQATGGNQPQH
J gene: TRBJ1-1; V gene: TRBV11-1; CDR3 protein: ASSLRGTGGTEAF
J gene: TRBJ1-5; V gene: TRBV9; CDR3 protein: ASSVYSDQPQH
J gene: TRBJ2-7; V gene: TRBV7-2; CDR3 protein: ASSTTSGSSHEQY
J gene: TRBJ2-1; V gene: TRBV28; CDR3 protein: ASRPPDSNEQF
J gene: TRBJ2-1; V gene: TRBV6-1; CDR3 protein: ASTRRASGNEQF
J gene: TRBJ2-1; V gene: TRBV7-3; CDR3 protein: ASSSGQGAVPLYNEQF